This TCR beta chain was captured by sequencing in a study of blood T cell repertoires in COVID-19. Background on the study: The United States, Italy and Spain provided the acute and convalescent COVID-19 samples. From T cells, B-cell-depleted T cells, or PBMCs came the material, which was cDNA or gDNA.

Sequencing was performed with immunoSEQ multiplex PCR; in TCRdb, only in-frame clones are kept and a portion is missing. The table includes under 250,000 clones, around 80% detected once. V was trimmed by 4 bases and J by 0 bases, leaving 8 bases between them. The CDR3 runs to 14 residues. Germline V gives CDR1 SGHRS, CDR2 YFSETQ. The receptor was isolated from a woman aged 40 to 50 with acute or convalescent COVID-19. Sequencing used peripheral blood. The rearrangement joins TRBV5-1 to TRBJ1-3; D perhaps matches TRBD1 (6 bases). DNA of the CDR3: TGCGCCAGCAGCCCGGACAGCTCTGGAAACACCATATATTTT. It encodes CASSPDSSGNTIYF.